This TCR beta chain was recovered during a study of blood T cell repertoires in COVID-19. The overall study: Acute and convalescent COVID-19 samples came from the United States, Italy and Spain. PBMCs, B-cell-depleted T cells, or T cells provided the cDNA or gDNA that made up the material.

As originally analysed: Reference gene primer amplification gave nucleated cell count estimates. Repertoires were generated with immunoSEQ multiplex PCR, while TCRdb's copy carries only in-frame clones and drops some. The DNA gave D and trimming, while V, J and clone size come from that table. The sample shows roughly 29,000 clones, 75% to 85% of them seen only once. This clonotype was obtained from a man in his sixties or seventies with active COVID-19. Sequencing input: peripheral blood.

The CDR3 nucleotides read TGTGCCAGCTCACCGACAGGGATGAACACTGAAGCTTTCTTT. Protein product: CASSPTGMNTEAFF. The rearrangement joins TRBV18 to TRBJ1-1, with 7 bases matching TRBD1. V shed 3 bases and J 0 bases; nucleotides not matched to a gene: 1. Germline V gene sequence: CDR1 KGHSH, CDR2 LQKENI. The CDR3 is 14 residues long.